The 14 T cell receptor beta chains given below trace back to one sample, sequenced in a study of response to subunit inactivated influenza vaccine. One entry per CDR3 protein results from TCRdb running MiXCR on the RT-PCR reads. This table holds about 620,000 distinct CDR3 sequences, approximately 11% found once. This same sample was also taken into another study, of T cells expressing NK-cell markers. In that study: What made the TCR beta cDNA was 5'RACE template switching with UMIs.

The sample consisted of PBMCs from blood, taken on the day of vaccination. These receptors were collected from a man aged 50 or older who received an inactivated influenza vaccine.

There are a few counts of this clonotype. The rearrangement links TRBV15 to TRBJ2-3; no reliable D call. This CDR3 comprises 17 residues. The germline V gene has CDR1 LNHNV and CDR2 YYDKDF (reference sequence). V lost 0 bases to trimming and J lost 7 bases, with 20 bases between them. The CDR3 protein is CATSRDEAQPIRYTQYF. Written as DNA, the CDR3 is TGTGCCACCAGCAGAGATGAGGCACAGCCCATTCGGTATACGCAGTATTTT. Full variable domain (rest looked up from reference TRBV15 and TRBJ2-3): DAMVIQNPRYQVTQFGKPVTLSCSQTLNHNVMYWYQQKSSQAPKLLFHYYDKDFNNEADTPDNFQSRRPNTSFCFLDIRSPGLGDTAMYLCATSRDEAQPIRYTQYFGPGTRLTVL.

This clonotype was counted between two and nine times. The chain is built from TRBV21-1 and TRBJ2-5; the D call TRBD2 from the table was never checked on the DNA. TRBV21-1 is described as a pseudogene. There are 18 residues in the CDR3. The CDR3 region has the DNA TGTGCCAGCAGCAAAGGTGAAGTAGCGGGAGACTGTGGGAAGACCCAGTACTTC. This encodes CASSKGEVAGDCGKTQYF.

J is TRBJ2-3 and V is TRBV29-1; no reliable D call. The CDR3 has 13 amino acids. Per the germline V gene, CDR1 is SQVTM and CDR2 is ANQGSEA. V was clipped by 1 base and J by 4 bases, with 9 bases between them. CDR3 sequence: CSVEGRHADTQYF. For the CDR3, the DNA is TGCAGCGTTGAAGGACGACACGCAGATACGCAGTATTTT.

This clonotype was seen only a few times. The chain combines TRBV7-3 with TRBJ1-1, with 7 bases lining up with TRBD1. Germline V gene data show CDR1 as SGHTA and CDR2 as FQGTGA. J was trimmed by 4 bases and V by 6 bases; bases with no gene match: 5. The CDR3 is 13 residues long. DNA of the CDR3: TGTGCCAGCAGTCAGGGGGTCTCCACTGAAGCTTTCTTT. Its protein is CASSQGVSTEAFF.

This clonotype has a handful of counts. This sequence joins TRBV10-3 and TRBJ2-3, with D possibly TRBD1 on 6 matching bases. Between the trimmed V and J ends, which lost 10 bases and 3 bases, there was a span of 17 bases. Germline V gives CDR1 ENHRY, CDR2 SYGVKD. The CDR3 has 14 amino acids. The CDR3 bases are TGTGCCACTCAACAGGGATCGAAAACAGATACGCAGTATTTT. This sequence encodes CATQQGSKTDTQYF.

This clonotype was counted a few times. The chain uses TRBV20-1 and TRBJ2-1; 12 nucleotides align to TRBD2. Per germline, CDR1 DFQATT and CDR2 SNEGSKA (reference sequence). With V trimmed by 0 bases and J by 7 bases, 4 bases remained unmatched. The CDR3 is made up of 15 amino acids. The CDR3 coding sequence is TGCAGTGCTAGAGATGCAACTAGCGGGAGGAATGAGCAGTTCTTC. The encoded protein is CSARDATSGRNEQFF.

This clonotype was seen a few times. This chain's CDR3 is CSVGAGGENEQFF. Written as DNA, the CDR3 is TGCAGCGTGGGAGCGGGGGGGGAAAATGAGCAGTTCTTC. The rearrangement links TRBV29-1 to TRBJ2-1; 10 nucleotides agree with TRBD2. This CDR3 comprises 13 residues. Germline V gene sequence: CDR1 SQVTM, CDR2 ANQGSEA. V was pared by 6 bases and J by 7 bases, with 6 bases of the junction left unmatched.

This clonotype was counted at least ten times. This chain uses TRBV28 with TRBJ2-3; TRBD2 matches 13 bases. CDR3 length: 16 amino acids. With 4 bases clipped from V and 6 bases from J, the junction kept 7 bases outside the gene matches. CDR1 is MDHEN and CDR2 is SYDVKM in the germline V gene. In nucleotides, the CDR3 is TGTGCCAGCAGTTACCGACTAGCGGGAGGAGGGGATACGCAGTATTTT. This sequence encodes CASSYRLAGGGDTQYF.

The V and J genes are TRBV28 and TRBJ2-4; 9 bases fit TRBD2. In germline, CDR1 is MDHEN, CDR2 SYDVKM. This CDR3 has 14 amino acids. V shed 2 bases and J 9 bases; nucleotides not matched to a gene: 5. CDR3: CASSLDSGRGIQYF. The CDR3 nucleotides are TGTGCCAGCAGTTTAGATAGCGGGAGAGGCATTCAGTACTTC.

This clonotype was seen only a few times. The J gene is TRBJ2-3, the V gene TRBV24-1; 10 nucleotides match TRBD1. Germline values: CDR1 KGHDR, CDR2 SFDVKD. Germline trimming cut 3 bases from V and 2 bases from J; bases unmatched to any gene: 4. CDR3 length: 16 amino acids. The CDR3 loop is CATSDLGTGDTDTQYF. The CDR3 nucleotides read TGTGCCACCAGTGATCTCGGGACAGGGGACACAGATACGCAGTATTTT.

The V call is TRBV12-3 or TRBV12-4, the J call TRBJ1-2; D is perhaps TRBD1 (5 bases). The CDR3 contains 15 residues. The ends were cut back, 3 bases at V and 8 bases at J, with 19 bases in the middle. The CDR3 sequence: CASSLERGGQGGYTF. The CDR3 DNA is TGTGCCAGCAGTTTGGAGCGGGGCGGCCAAGGGGGCTACACCTTC.

This clonotype showed up just a few times. The chain is built from TRBV20-1 and TRBJ2-3, with TRBD2 matching over 9 bases. The CDR3 loop spans 14 amino acids. Germline trimming cut 3 bases from V and 6 bases from J; bases unmatched to any gene: 7. Germline CDR1 and CDR2: DFQATT and SNEGSKA (reference sequence). The DNA for the CDR3 is TGCAGTGCTAGCGCTAGCGGGACTGAGGATACGCAGTATTTT. Encoded protein: CSASASGTEDTQYF.

The V call is TRBV2, the J call TRBJ1-6, with D uncertain. V was pared by 8 bases and J by 10 bases, with 21 bases between. This CDR3 contains 15 residues. CDR1 is SNHLY, CDR2 FYNNEI, per germline. The CDR3 region has the DNA TGTGCCAGCGGCAGAGAGGACTCACCCGGCTCACCCCTCCACTTT. Residues: CASGREDSPGSPLHF.

The sample holds many counts of this clonotype. The rearrangement links TRBV3-1 to TRBJ2-5; a weak D match, TRBD1 (6 bases). Germline-derived CDR1 and CDR2 are LGHDT and YNNKEL (reference sequence). CDR3 size: 15 residues. V lost 1 base, J lost 2 bases, and 11 bases lay in between. The CDR3 loop reads CASSQVGQGQETQYF. DNA of the CDR3: TGTGCCAGCAGCCAAGTAGGGCAGGGGCAAGAGACCCAGTACTTC.